The clone carrying this T cell receptor beta chain was detected only a few times. The junction departs from germline at one end; a sequencing error may be responsible. The CDR3 extends over 16 amino acids. Germline CDR1 and CDR2: MGHRA and YSYEKL. Next came a second PCR, run for roughly 6 to 11 cycles, which used a sample-barcoded 5' primer along with a J-beta primer mix. TCRdb re-analysed the 5' RACE reads in MiXCR, keeping a single row per CDR3 protein. The table records roughly 1,100,000 distinct CDR3 sequences, approximately 25% of them present only once. This specimen belongs to a study of blood T cells in healthy people across ages. These data also featured in a second study, about T cells of mothers and their children.

Sequenced material: blood. The gene calls are TRBV4-1 and TRBJ2-1; D is unresolved. The clonotype originates from a girl aged 2-10 years in good health. This CDR3 is CAGSQEGLSSYNEQFF. Here the CDR3 DNA reads TGCGCCGGCAGCCAAGAAGGGCTGAGCTCCTACAATGAGCAGTTCTTC.